This T cell receptor (beta chain) stems from a study of blood T cell repertoires in COVID-19. At the level of the study: COVID-19 samples from acute and convalescent phases originated in the United States, Italy and Spain. From T cells, B-cell-depleted T cells, or PBMCs came the material, which was cDNA or gDNA.

The authors' processing: It was from reference gene primer amplification that nucleated cell counts were estimated. Here immunoSEQ multiplex PCR was the method, and the copy in TCRdb shows in-frame clones only, minus some. V, J and clone size were drawn from that table, and D and trimming were deduced from the DNA. Altogether 120,000 or so clones are present, 85% being singletons, with the ten largest covering approximately 30%. The sequenced sample was peripheral blood. This clonotype was sampled from a woman of 80 years or more with acute or convalescent COVID-19.

CDR3 protein: CASRPQGSQPQHF. The CDR3 DNA reads as TGTGCCAGCAGACCACAGGGAAGTCAGCCCCAGCATTTT. J is TRBJ1-5 and V is TRBV28; D perhaps matches TRBD1 (6 bases). In germline, CDR1 is MDHEN, CDR2 SYDVKM. The CDR3 has 13 residues. Trimming removed 6 bases from V and 6 bases from J, with 12 bases in between.